Following are 18 T cell receptor beta chains from one sample sequenced in a study of T cell clones after liver transplantation. Measured with immunoSEQ multiplex PCR; TCRdb has only the in-frame clones, and not every one. Of 75,000 to 100,000 clones listed, about 82% are singletons. Sequenced here: CD4+ T cells from blood, sampled roughly 3.5 years after liver transplant. Receptors originate from a human patient who received a liver transplant. Certain T cells may be donor cells from the graft.

The chain carries TRBV29-1 and TRBJ1-1; 8 nucleotides match TRBD1. This CDR3 comprises 14 residues. Germline CDR1 and CDR2: SQVTM and ANQGSEA. The junction had 5 bases not matched to a gene; V was cut back by 5 bases and J by 0 bases. CDR3 loop: CSVRQGPLNTEAFF. The DNA for the CDR3 is TGCAGCGTTCGACAGGGGCCTTTGAACACTGAAGCTTTCTTT.

The CDR3 reads CASNVGQGVGNEQFF. DNA of the CDR3: TGTGCCAGCAACGTTGGACAGGGGGTGGGCAATGAGCAGTTCTTC. The V gene is TRBV6-1, the J gene TRBJ2-1; 10 nucleotides match TRBD1. Trimming took 7 bases from V and 6 from J; bases not matched to a gene: 9. The CDR3 is 15 residues long. Germline V gene data show CDR1 as MNHNS and CDR2 as SASEGT.

The rearrangement links TRBV6-5 to TRBJ1-4; possibly TRBD1 for D (6 bases). The CDR3 has 15 residues. The V gene lost 0 bases and the J gene lost 7 bases, with 12 bases spanning the gap. The V gene's germline CDR1 is MNHEY and CDR2 SVGAGI. CDR3 coding DNA: TGTGCCAGCAGTTACTCGAGGGGGGCGGGTGAAAAACTGTTTTTT. This sequence encodes CASSYSRGAGEKLFF.

This chain uses TRBV4-2 with TRBJ2-7, with D unclear. This CDR3 comprises 13 residues. V was shortened by 0 bases and J by 4 bases, with 7 bases between the two germline ends. Germline CDR1 and CDR2: LGHNA and YNFKEQ. The DNA for the CDR3 is TGTGCCAGCAGCCAAGATCTAGGATACGAGCAGTACTTC. It yields the protein CASSQDLGYEQYF.

This chain links TRBV6-6 with TRBJ1-2; no clear D. Deletions cut 5 bases from V and 8 bases from J, with 12 bases between. Germline V gene data show CDR1 as MNHNY and CDR2 as SVGAGI (reference sequence). CDR3 length: 12 amino acids. The CDR3 reads CASSKDQYGYTF. The DNA of the CDR3 is TGTGCCAGCAGTAAGGACCAATACGGCTACACCTTC.

J is TRBJ2-7 and V is TRBV6-5; D not resolved. Germline V gives CDR1 MNHEY, CDR2 SVGAGI. The CDR3 extends over 13 amino acids. The V gene lost 2 bases and the J gene lost 3 bases, with 8 bases spanning the gap. DNA of the CDR3: TGTGCCAGCAGTTACGGGGTAAACTACGAGCAGTACTTC. This translates into CASSYGVNYEQYF.

The chain is built from TRBV25-1 and TRBJ1-5; possibly TRBD1 for D (5 bases). The germline V gene encodes CDR1 MGHDK and CDR2 SYGVNS. The CDR3 contains 15 residues. V was shortened by 4 bases and J by 3 bases, with 13 bases between the two germline ends. In nucleotides, the CDR3 is TGTGCCAGCAGTGCTCGCGGGGGACCCAATCAGCCCCAGCATTTT. Its protein product is CASSARGGPNQPQHF. The full variable domain, with the rest looked up from reference TRBV25-1 and TRBJ1-5, is EADIYQTPRYLVIGTGKKITLECSQTMGHDKMYWYQQDPGMELHLIHYSYGVNSTEKGDLSSESTVSRIRTEHFPLTLESARPSHTSQYLCASSARGGPNQPQHFGDGTRLSIL.

This clone is a singleton in its sample. The chain combines TRBV28 with TRBJ1-1; 8 positions match TRBD1. The CDR3 consists of 16 residues. J lost 1 base, V lost 6 bases, and 10 bases had no gene match. Germline CDR1 and CDR2: MDHEN and SYDVKM. The CDR3 DNA reads as TGTGCCAGCAGGATAGACAGGGGCGTATCGAACACTGAAGCTTTCTTT. Translated, it gives CASRIDRGVSNTEAFF.

The CDR3 DNA is TGTGCCACCGAAGGGTCAGCGACTGAAGCTTTCTTT. It codes for CATEGSATEAFF. The J gene is TRBJ1-1, the V gene TRBV19; D gene unclear. V was pared by 10 bases and J by 5 bases, with 14 bases between. Germline lookup yields CDR1 LNHDA and CDR2 SQIVND (reference sequence). CDR3 length: 12 residues. Full variable domain (missing parts from reference TRBV19 and TRBJ1-1): DGGITQSPKYLFRKEGQNVTLSCEQNLNHDAMYWYRQDPGQGLRLIYYSQIVNDFQKGDIAEGYSVSREKKESFPLTVTSAQKNPTAFYLCATEGSATEAFFGQGTRLTVV.

The chain uses TRBV6-5 and TRBJ1-2; D not certain. V lost 5 bases and J 3 bases, leaving 10 bases between the germline ends. The germline gives CDR1 MNHEY, CDR2 SVGAGI. The CDR3 is 13 amino acids. The CDR3 spells CASSEETYYGYTF. CDR3 bases: TGTGCCAGCAGTGAAGAAACATACTATGGCTACACCTTC.

This chain uses TRBV5-1 with TRBJ2-1; D uncertain. The CDR3 totals 15 residues. The germline V and J ends were trimmed by 7 bases and 0 bases, with 14 bases remaining between them. The germline V gene has CDR1 SGHRS and CDR2 YFSETQ. As DNA, the CDR3 is TGCGCCAGCCGCCACAGAAGCGCCTCCTACAATGAGCAGTTCTTC. This translates into CASRHRSASYNEQFF.

The V and J genes are TRBV7-9 and TRBJ2-7, with 9 bases aligning to TRBD1. The V and J ends lost 5 bases and 5 bases, in that order; junction bases with no gene match: 16. The CDR3 consists of 17 residues. Germline loops: CDR1 SEHNR, CDR2 FQNEAQ (reference sequence). This chain's CDR3 is CASSVRDRDLGGDEQYF. CDR3 DNA sequence: TGTGCCAGCAGCGTCCGGGACAGGGACCTTGGGGGGGACGAGCAGTACTTC. The full variable domain, in which reference TRBV7-9 and TRBJ2-7 provide the parts outside the CDR3, is DTGVSQNPRHKITKRGQNVTFRCDPISEHNRLYWYRQTLGQGPEFLTYFQNEAQLEKSRLLSDRFSAERPKGSFSTLEIQRTEQGDSAMYLCASSVRDRDLGGDEQYFGPGTRLTVT.

Only a few counts were recorded for this clone. J is TRBJ2-1 and V is TRBV6-4; TRBD1 matches at 8 bases. Germline trimming cut 5 bases from V and 6 bases from J; bases unmatched to any gene: 12. This CDR3 has 16 amino acids. The germline V gene encodes CDR1 MRHNA and CDR2 SNTAGT. For the CDR3, the DNA is TGTGCCAGCAGTATAAGCCGGGGCAGGGGGCTCAATGAGCAGTTCTTC. Its translation: CASSISRGRGLNEQFF.

Of note for this clone: At one boundary the junction diverges from the germline segment, which might be a read error. The chain combines TRBV11-1 with TRBJ2-7; 7 bases fit TRBD1. The CDR3 extends over 12 amino acids. The germline V gene has CDR1 SGHAT and CDR2 FQDESV (reference sequence). In nucleotides, the CDR3 is TGTGCCAGCAGCTCGACAGGGATCGAGCGGTACTTC. As protein: CASSSTGIERYF. Complete variable domain (other parts from reference TRBV11-1 and TRBJ2-7): EAEVAQSPRYKITEKSQAVAFWCDPISGHATLYWYRQILGQGPELLVQFQDESVVDDSQLPKDRFSAERLKGVDSTLKIQPAELGDSAMYLCASSSTGIERYFGPGTRLTVT.

The rearrangement uses TRBV23-1 and TRBJ2-1; D is ambiguous. TRBV23-1 is an ORF, with its function uncertain. Trimming removed 4 bases from V and 8 bases from J, with 6 bases in between. CDR3 length: 11 amino acids. CDR3 sequence (DNA): TGCGCCAGCAGTCTCAGGTATGAGCAGTTCTTC. Translating it yields CASSLRYEQFF.

The chain employs TRBV14 and TRBJ1-4, with D tentatively TRBD1 (5 bases). Germline V gene data show CDR1 as SGHDN and CDR2 as FVKESK. The V and J ends lost 2 bases and 10 bases respectively, with 14 bases between them. This CDR3 region has 14 residues. The CDR3 nucleotides are TGTGCCAGCAGCCAATGGGGGGATTTTGGAAAACTGTTTTTT. It specifies CASSQWGDFGKLFF.

This chain joins TRBV18 and TRBJ1-1, with 9 bases lining up with TRBD1. The V gene's germline CDR1 is KGHSH and CDR2 LQKENI. The V gene end was trimmed by 5 bases and the J gene end by 4 bases; junction bases not matched to a gene: 11. There are 16 residues in the CDR3. CDR3: CASSVGDRGTVTEAFF. CDR3 in DNA: TGTGCCAGCTCAGTGGGAGACAGGGGGACAGTCACTGAAGCTTTCTTT.

CDR3 residues: CASSPPAGRVSGNTIYF. The CDR3 bases are TGTGCCAGCTCACCACCCGCGGGGCGAGTCTCTGGAAACACCATATATTTT. V usage is TRBV18 and J usage is TRBJ1-3, with D possibly being TRBD1 (5 bases). Deletions cut 0 bases from V and 0 bases from J, with 12 bases between. This CDR3 region has 17 residues. Germline V gene data show CDR1 as KGHSH and CDR2 as LQKENI. Supplemented by reference TRBV18 and TRBJ1-3, the full variable domain reads NAGVMQNPRHLVRRRGQEARLRCSPMKGHSHVYWYRQLPEEGLKFMVYLQKENIIDESGMPKERFSAEFPKEGPSILRIQQVVRGDSAAYFCASSPPAGRVSGNTIYFGEGSWLTVV.